This T cell receptor (beta chain) was captured by sequencing in a study of T cell responses to AZD1222 COVID-19 vaccine. This clone was counted a single time. The antigen is undetermined. Germline CDR1 SNHLY, CDR2 FYNNEI. The CDR3 is 12 amino acids. Trimming pared 3 bases from V and 7 bases from J, leaving 9 bases between. Generated by immunoSEQ multiplex PCR, the TCRdb table keeps only in-frame clones and is missing some. This table holds about 150,000 clones, around 90% found once. Study-wide findings and caveats: The study found vaccine-associated CD4 TCRs spanning spike, dominant at 160-218 and 743-854. Most donors were white British and more were female, and clonal diversity was possibly underestimated.

The sample here was peripheral blood, taken 28 days after the second AZD1222 dose. This TCR was sampled from an adult who received the AZD1222 COVID-19 vaccine. V usage is TRBV2 and J usage is TRBJ1-2; tentative D call: TRBD1 (5 bases). CDR3 in DNA: TGTGCCAGCAGTGAGAGGGACCGTGGCTACACCTTC. Translated: CASSERDRGYTF.